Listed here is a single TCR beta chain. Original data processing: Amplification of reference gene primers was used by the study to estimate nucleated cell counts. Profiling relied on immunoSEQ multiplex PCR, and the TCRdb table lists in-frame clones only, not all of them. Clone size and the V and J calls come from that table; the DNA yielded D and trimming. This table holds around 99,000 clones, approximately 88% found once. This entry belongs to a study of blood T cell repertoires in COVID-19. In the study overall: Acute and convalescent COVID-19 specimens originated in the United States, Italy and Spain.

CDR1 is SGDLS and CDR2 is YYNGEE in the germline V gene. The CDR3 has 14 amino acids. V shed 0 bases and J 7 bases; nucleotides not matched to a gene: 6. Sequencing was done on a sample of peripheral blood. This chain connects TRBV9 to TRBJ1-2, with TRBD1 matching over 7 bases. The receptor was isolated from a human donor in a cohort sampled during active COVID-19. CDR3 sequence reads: CASSVATGVGGYTF. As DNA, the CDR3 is TGTGCCAGCAGCGTAGCTACAGGGGTGGGTGGCTACACCTTC.